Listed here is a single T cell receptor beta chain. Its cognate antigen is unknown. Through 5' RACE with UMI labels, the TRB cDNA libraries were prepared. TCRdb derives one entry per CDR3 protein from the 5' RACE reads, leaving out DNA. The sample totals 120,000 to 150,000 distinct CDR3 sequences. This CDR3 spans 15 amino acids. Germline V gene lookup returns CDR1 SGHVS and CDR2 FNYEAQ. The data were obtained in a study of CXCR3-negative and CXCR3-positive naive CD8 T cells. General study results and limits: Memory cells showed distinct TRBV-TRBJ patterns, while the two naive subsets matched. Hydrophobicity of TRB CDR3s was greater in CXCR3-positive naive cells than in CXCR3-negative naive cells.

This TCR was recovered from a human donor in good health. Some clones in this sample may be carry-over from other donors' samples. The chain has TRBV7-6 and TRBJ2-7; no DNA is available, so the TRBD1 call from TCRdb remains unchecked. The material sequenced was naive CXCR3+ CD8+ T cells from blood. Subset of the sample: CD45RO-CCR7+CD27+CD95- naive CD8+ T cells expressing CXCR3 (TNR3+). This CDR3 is CASSLAISGGYEQYF.